Each of the 13 T cell receptor beta chains below was sequenced from the same sample in a study of control samples from healthy donors and cancer patients. Here immunoSEQ multiplex PCR was the method, and the copy in TCRdb shows in-frame clones only, minus some. The sample lists about 130,000 clones; around 90% were seen once. The sequencing sample was made of blood. All receptors derive from a man aged 40-49 years in good health.

The chain has TRBV29-1 and TRBJ2-5; D might be TRBD1 (6 bases). The CDR3 runs 13 residues. Trimming took off 4 bases at V and 2 bases at J, with 11 bases between the two ends. Germline assignment: CDR1 SQVTM and CDR2 ANQGSEA. CDR3 sequence reads: CSVVQGTQETQYF. The CDR3 nucleotides are TGCAGCGTTGTTCAGGGGACGCAAGAGACCCAGTACTTC. Full variable domain (missing parts from reference TRBV29-1 and TRBJ2-5): SAVISQKPSRDICQRGTSLTIQCQVDSQVTMMFWYRQQPGQSLTLIATANQGSEATYESGFVIDKFPISRPNLTFSTLTVSNMSPEDSSIYLCSVVQGTQETQYFGPGTRLLVL.

The chain has TRBV6-4 and TRBJ2-2; 10 nucleotides agree with TRBD2. The CDR3 is made up of 15 amino acids. In germline, CDR1 is MRHNA, CDR2 SNTAGT. After removal of 2 bases from V and 6 bases from J, the junction contained 3 bases not matched to a gene. The CDR3: CASSDEAGGAGELFF. The CDR3 DNA sequence: TGTGCCAGCAGTGACGAAGCGGGGGGGGCCGGGGAGCTGTTTTTT.

The chain joins TRBV19 to TRBJ1-1; D gene ambiguous. V was clipped by 6 bases and J by 1 base, with 9 bases between them. The CDR3 loop spans 13 amino acids. Germline V lookup: CDR1 LNHDA, CDR2 SQIVND (reference sequence). The CDR3 DNA follows: TGTGCCAGTAGCCAGACACGGAACACTGAAGCTTTCTTT. Translating it yields CASSQTRNTEAFF. Variable domain in full (rest from reference TRBV19 and TRBJ1-1): DGGITQSPKYLFRKEGQNVTLSCEQNLNHDAMYWYRQDPGQGLRLIYYSQIVNDFQKGDIAEGYSVSREKKESFPLTVTSAQKNPTAFYLCASSQTRNTEAFFGQGTRLTVV.

The chain has TRBV5-1 and TRBJ2-1; 8 bases line up with TRBD2. The CDR3 spans 15 residues. After removal of 4 bases from V and 6 bases from J, the junction contained 9 bases not matched to a gene. Per germline, CDR1 SGHRS and CDR2 YFSETQ. The CDR3 is CASSPSGGLGNEQFF. In DNA form, the CDR3 reads TGCGCCAGCAGCCCGTCGGGGGGGCTTGGCAATGAGCAGTTCTTC.

This sequence joins TRBV6-6 and TRBJ2-3; tentative D call: TRBD1 (6 bases). The CDR3 runs 15 residues. V was shortened by 4 bases and J by 6 bases, with 17 bases between the two germline ends. Germline lookup yields CDR1 MNHNY and CDR2 SVGAGI (reference sequence). The CDR3 spells CASSSHTGGGDTQYF. CDR3 sequence (DNA): TGTGCCAGCAGTTCACATACCGGTGGGGGCGATACGCAGTATTTT.

This sequence joins TRBV3-1 (or the pseudogene TRBV3-2) and TRBJ1-2; a possible D gene is TRBD1 (5 bases). V lost 0 bases to trimming and J lost 5 bases, with 13 bases between them. CDR3 length: 15 residues. CDR1 and CDR2 (germline): LGHDT, YNNKEL (reference sequence). For the CDR3, the DNA is TGTGCCAGCAGCCAAGATTATCGGGGCTTGTATGGCTACACCTTC. Translation: CASSQDYRGLYGYTF.

This clone was detected only once. The chain is built from TRBV12-5 and TRBJ2-5, with D perhaps matching TRBD1 or TRBD2 (6 bases each). CDR1 is LGHNT, CDR2 FRNRAP, per germline. The V end was cut by 2 bases, the J end by 2 bases, with 12 bases between. CDR3 length: 15 amino acids. The DNA of the CDR3 is TGTGCTAGTGGTTTGAGTCGAGGGGGGCAAGAGACCCAGTACTTC. The encoded protein is CASGLSRGGQETQYF.

The CDR3, as DNA: TGTGCCAGCAGCTTTCTGGACAGAGGAAACACCATATATTTT. It encodes CASSFLDRGNTIYF. This chain connects TRBV13 to TRBJ1-3; tentative D call: TRBD1 (6 bases). Germline V CDR1 and CDR2: PRHDT, FYEKMQ (reference sequence). The CDR3 covers 14 residues. Between the trimmed V and J ends, which lost 3 bases and 4 bases, there was a span of 10 bases.

The rearrangement joins TRBV4-1 to TRBJ2-1; TRBD2 matches at 9 bases. The J segment lost 9 bases and the V segment lost 5 bases, leaving 2 bases of the junction unmatched. The germline gives CDR1 MGHRA, CDR2 YSYEKL. CDR3 length: 12 residues. CDR3 sequence reads: CASSSGGPEQFF. As DNA, the CDR3 is TGCGCCAGCAGCAGCGGGGGGCCTGAGCAGTTCTTC.

The chain links TRBV11-2 to TRBJ1-2; the match to TRBD1 covers 8 bases. Germline CDR1 and CDR2: SGHAT and FQNNGV. The V segment lost 5 bases and the J segment 4 bases; nucleotides outside the gene matches: 6. This CDR3 contains 14 residues. The CDR3 is CASSLTDRGYGYTF. The CDR3 nucleotides are TGTGCCAGCAGCCTTACCGACAGGGGCTATGGCTACACCTTC. Full variable domain (missing parts from reference TRBV11-2 and TRBJ1-2): EAGVAQSPRYKIIEKRQSVAFWCNPISGHATLYWYQQILGQGPKLLIQFQNNGVVDDSQLPKDRFSAERLKGVDSTLKIQPAKLEDSAVYLCASSLTDRGYGYTFGSGTRLTVV.

V gene TRBV28 combines with J gene TRBJ2-5; 13 bases map to TRBD2. V lost 6 bases and J lost 2; bases outside the gene matches: 9. The CDR3 length is 17 residues. Germline assignment: CDR1 MDHEN and CDR2 SYDVKM. CDR3 in amino acids: CASSLPRLAGGQETQYF. In DNA, the CDR3 is TGTGCCAGCAGCCTGCCCCGACTAGCGGGGGGACAAGAGACCCAGTACTTC.

V gene TRBV28 combines with J gene TRBJ1-2, with 9 nucleotides matching TRBD1. Trimming took 4 bases from V and 4 from J; bases not matched to a gene: 7. This CDR3 comprises 15 residues. Germline V gene sequence: CDR1 MDHEN, CDR2 SYDVKM. The DNA for the CDR3 is TGTGCCAGCAGTTCCAACGGACAGGGGCTCTATGGCTACACCTTC. Translating gives CASSSNGQGLYGYTF.

The chain uses TRBV25-1 and TRBJ2-1; D is possibly TRBD1 or TRBD2 (6 bases each). The CDR3 runs to 15 residues. Per germline, CDR1 MGHDK and CDR2 SYGVNS. V lost 1 base to trimming and J lost 4 bases, with 11 bases between them. The CDR3 region is CASSESRGDYNEQFF. In DNA form, the CDR3 reads TGTGCCAGCAGTGAATCGAGGGGGGATTACAATGAGCAGTTCTTC.